The next 31 T cell receptor beta chains were all read from a single sample in a study of a mutant IDH1 vaccine in newly diagnosed glioma. Their antigens are not known. Sequencing used immunoSEQ multiplex PCR; TCRdb keeps in-frame clones, though not all of them. The table shows approximately 50,000 clones, with 88% occurring only once. Time point in this sample: week 35, safety follow-up. In the vaccine, a single dose held 300 ug of the mutant IDH1 20-mer peptide, along with topical imiquimod. Sequenced material: PBMCs, taken from a glioma patient whose treatment included an IDH1 peptide vaccine. Receptors were obtained from a woman in her 40s with glioma.

The CDR3 DNA reads TGTGCCAGCAGTCCAGGGATCGTGAGCACTGAAGCTTTCTTT. This translates into CASSPGIVSTEAFF. The chain has TRBV2 and TRBJ1-1, with D possibly matching TRBD1 (5 bases). The V gene lost 5 bases and the J gene lost 4 bases, with 14 bases spanning the gap. Germline assignment: CDR1 SNHLY and CDR2 FYNNEI. The CDR3 covers 14 residues.

V gene TRBV6-5 combines with J gene TRBJ2-7; weak D call: TRBD2 (6 bases). This CDR3 is built from 15 residues. V dropped 3 bases and J dropped 12 bases, with 24 bases sitting between them. Germline V gene lookup returns CDR1 MNHEY and CDR2 SVGAGI. CDR3 amino acids: CASSYGGGRDFLPYF. The CDR3 nucleotides are TGTGCCAGCAGTTATGGGGGTGGCAGGGACTTTCTTCCGTACTTC.

V gene TRBV2 combines with J gene TRBJ2-2, with 7 bases matching TRBD2. This CDR3 is built from 13 residues. Trimming at V came to 4 bases and at J to 5 bases, leaving 1 base not matched to a gene. CDR1 and CDR2 from the germline V gene are SNHLY and FYNNEI. CDR3 nucleotide sequence: TGTGCCAGCAGTGTGGGGGGGACCGGGGAGCTGTTTTTT. It yields the protein CASSVGGTGELFF.

The chain links TRBV6-1 to TRBJ2-1; TRBD2 aligns across 12 bases. This CDR3 comprises 19 residues. The V gene end was trimmed by 1 base and the J gene end by 4 bases; junction bases not matched to a gene: 11. Germline V gives CDR1 MNHNS, CDR2 SASEGT. The CDR3 DNA sequence: TGTGCCAGCAGTGAAGGGGGAGCCTCCGGACTAGCGGGATACAATGAGCAGTTCTTC. As protein: CASSEGGASGLAGYNEQFF.

For this clone: The junction departs from germline at one end; a sequencing error may be responsible. This chain uses TRBV7-7 with TRBJ2-3; 9 positions match TRBD1. This CDR3 has 12 residues. Germline CDR1 is SSHAT and CDR2 is FNYEAQ (reference sequence). CDR3 coding DNA: TGTGCTAGCAGCTTGACAGGGGGTACGCAGTATTTT. Protein: CASSLTGGTQYF.

This rearrangement joins TRBV6-5 to TRBJ2-5, with D tentatively TRBD1 or TRBD2 (5 bases each). Per germline, CDR1 MNHEY and CDR2 SVGAGI. The CDR3 runs to 14 residues. V shed 8 bases and J shed 2 bases, with 15 bases lying between them. This CDR3 is CASRRDGPQETQYF. The CDR3 nucleotides are TGTGCCAGCCGCCGGGACGGTCCTCAAGAGACCCAGTACTTC.

The chain links TRBV5-5 to TRBJ2-5, with D possibly being TRBD2 (6 bases). CDR3 size: 16 residues. Germline CDR1 and CDR2: SGHKS and YYEKEE (reference sequence). V lost 4 bases to trimming and J lost 2 bases, with 18 bases between them. The CDR3 loop is CASSAEGSVAQETQYF. CDR3 sequence (DNA): TGTGCCAGCAGCGCGGAGGGTAGCGTAGCGCAAGAGACCCAGTACTTC.

The J gene is TRBJ2-1, the V gene TRBV7-5; TRBD1 is taken as the D call from the table, unchecked against the DNA. TRBV7-5 is reported as a pseudogene. The CDR3 runs 10 residues. CDR3 bases: TGTGCCAGAGGGCGTAATGAGCAGTTCTTC. Translation: CARGRNEQFF.

J is TRBJ2-3 and V is TRBV14; 7 bases are shared with TRBD2. J lost 3 bases, V lost 1 base, and 10 bases had no gene match. The CDR3 extends over 17 amino acids. From germline, CDR1 is SGHDN and CDR2 FVKESK. In nucleotides, the CDR3 is TGTGCCAGCAGCCAAGGAATGGGGCTGCGGGGGACAGATACGCAGTATTTT. Its translation: CASSQGMGLRGTDTQYF.

With respect to this clone: Different DNA sequences within this sample yield the same CDR3. V and J are TRBV27 and TRBJ2-2; D is unresolved. CDR3 length: 13 amino acids. CDR1 is MNHEY and CDR2 is SMNVEV in the germline V gene (reference sequence). V was trimmed by 2 bases and J by 0 bases, leaving 1 base between them. The CDR3: CASSLANTGELFF. CDR3 sequence (DNA): TGTGCCAGCAGTTTAGCGAACACCGGGGAGCTGTTTTTT.

V and J are TRBV7-9 and TRBJ2-3; 11 positions agree with TRBD2. CDR1 SEHNR and CDR2 FQNEAQ come from the germline V gene (reference sequence). The CDR3 has 16 residues. V lost 0 bases and J lost 2; bases outside the gene matches: 1. Here the CDR3 DNA reads TGTGCCAGCAGCTTAGCTAGCGGGGGGGACACAGATACGCAGTATTTT. Protein: CASSLASGGDTDTQYF.

This clone was found once. Sequence at one end of the junction differs from germline and may be a read error. V is TRBV7-7 and J is TRBJ2-3; TRBD1 matches at 9 bases. The CDR3 covers 15 residues. Per germline, CDR1 SSHAT and CDR2 FNYEAQ (reference sequence). The CDR3 spells CASSLGTGHTDTQYF. The CDR3 coding sequence is TGTGCTAGCAGCCTGGGGACAGGGCACACAGATACGCAGTATTTT.

Only one count was recorded for this clone. The rearrangement uses TRBV2 and TRBJ2-3; TRBD2 aligns across 15 bases. Germline V lookup: CDR1 SNHLY, CDR2 FYNNEI. The CDR3 consists of 15 residues. V was clipped by 7 bases and J by 9 bases; unmatched bases: 8. The CDR3 sequence is CASTGLAGGPRTQYF. For the CDR3, the DNA is TGTGCCAGCACTGGACTAGCGGGGGGGCCGCGAACGCAGTATTTT.

The DNA of the CDR3 is TGTGCCAGCAGGGAGACAGGGACCTACACTGAAGCTTTCTTT. It codes for CASRETGTYTEAFF. The rearrangement links TRBV5-8 to TRBJ1-1; 7 bases are a match to TRBD1. CDR3 length equals 14 residues. CDR1 is SGHTS and CDR2 is YDEGEE in the germline V gene. V was clipped by 5 bases and J by 3 bases; unmatched bases: 7. Full variable domain (rest looked up from reference TRBV5-8 and TRBJ1-1): EAGVTQSPTHLIKTRGQQATLRCSPISGHTSVYWYQQALGLGLQFLLWYDEGEERNRGNFPPRFSGRQFPNYSSELNVNALELEDSALYLCASRETGTYTEAFFGQGTRLTVV.

This chain connects TRBV5-1 to TRBJ2-7; D is tentatively TRBD1 or TRBD2 (5 bases each). The CDR3 consists of 15 residues. Looked up from germline, CDR1 is SGHRS and CDR2 is YFSETQ. Trimming shortened V by 5 bases and J by 3 bases, and 18 bases separated the two germline ends. CDR3 sequence (DNA): TGCGCCAGCAGGGGGGTAGGGGAACCCGACTACGAGCAGTACTTC. This codes for CASRGVGEPDYEQYF.

The gene calls are TRBV7-9 and TRBJ2-5, with D possibly being TRBD1 or TRBD2 (5 bases each). Germline V gene lookup returns CDR1 SEHNR and CDR2 FQNEAQ (reference sequence). Trimming took 5 bases from V and 4 from J, leaving 14 bases between them. CDR3 length equals 14 residues. Here the CDR3 reads CASSPGPRPETQYF. CDR3 coding DNA: TGTGCCAGCAGCCCGGGACCCAGACCAGAGACCCAGTACTTC.

The J gene is TRBJ2-2, the V gene TRBV4-2; 9 bases agree with TRBD2. The CDR3 is made up of 17 amino acids. In germline, CDR1 is LGHNA, CDR2 YNFKEQ. The V segment lost 3 bases and the J segment 2 bases; nucleotides outside the gene matches: 7. CDR3 in amino acids: CASSQAVAGANTGELFF. CDR3 DNA sequence: TGTGCCAGCAGCCAGGCAGTAGCGGGGGCAAACACCGGGGAGCTGTTTTTT.

A single count supports this clone. The chain links TRBV2 to TRBJ2-3; D not certain. Germline-derived CDR1 and CDR2 are SNHLY and FYNNEI. Trimming took 4 bases from V and 3 from J, leaving 14 bases between them. This CDR3 is built from 15 residues. The CDR3: CASSGLQKQTDTQYF. In DNA form, the CDR3 reads TGTGCCAGCAGTGGTTTACAGAAGCAGACAGATACGCAGTATTTT.

The rearrangement links TRBV2 to TRBJ1-5; 7 bases agree with TRBD1. J was trimmed by 8 bases and V by 6 bases; bases with no gene match: 10. CDR3 size: 14 residues. The germline gives CDR1 SNHLY, CDR2 FYNNEI. The CDR3 here is CASSTDRASKPQHF. Written as DNA, the CDR3 is TGTGCCAGCAGCACAGACAGGGCCAGCAAGCCCCAGCATTTT.

The V and J genes are TRBV7-9 and TRBJ2-4, with 9 bases lining up with TRBD2. CDR3 length: 17 residues. V trimming: 1 base; J trimming: 4 bases; junction bases outside the gene matches: 8. The germline V gene has CDR1 SEHNR and CDR2 FQNEAQ (reference sequence). The CDR3 DNA sequence: TGTGCCAGCAGCTTAGTTAGCGGGGGTCCAGATAAAAACATTCAGTACTTC. It is translated as CASSLVSGGPDKNIQYF.

The V gene is TRBV7-2, the J gene TRBJ2-5; no reliable D call. V was pared by 5 bases and J by 7 bases, with 8 bases between. Germline loops: CDR1 SGHTA, CDR2 FQGNSA. The CDR3 sequence is 11 residues long. The CDR3 protein is CASSMAGTQYF. The CDR3 bases are TGTGCCAGCAGCATGGCTGGGACCCAGTACTTC.

The chain links TRBV27 to TRBJ1-1; a weak D match, TRBD1 (5 bases). The CDR3 contains 14 residues. Germline V gene data show CDR1 as MNHEY and CDR2 as SMNVEV (reference sequence). Trimming left V 5 bases short and J 1 base short, with 11 bases between. The CDR3 loop reads CASSPMGPNTEAFF. In DNA form, the CDR3 reads TGTGCCAGCAGTCCCATGGGACCGAACACTGAAGCTTTCTTT.

The rearrangement joins TRBV18 to TRBJ2-3, with unresolved D. Germline values: CDR1 KGHSH, CDR2 LQKENI. This CDR3 has 13 residues. Trimming pared 4 bases from V and 6 bases from J, leaving 11 bases between. The CDR3 reads CASSQVLKDTQYF. DNA for the CDR3: TGTGCCAGCTCACAGGTCCTCAAGGATACGCAGTATTTT.

The chain has TRBV5-1 and TRBJ1-6; D might be TRBD1 (6 bases). The ends were cut back, 4 bases at V and 6 bases at J, with 17 bases in the middle. CDR3 length: 16 residues. In germline, CDR1 is SGHRS, CDR2 YFSETQ. CDR3 in amino acids: CASSLVGGAGNSPLHF. The CDR3 DNA follows: TGCGCCAGCAGCCTGGTGGGGGGGGCGGGTAATTCACCCCTCCACTTT. The full variable domain, in which reference TRBV5-1 and TRBJ1-6 provide the parts outside the CDR3, is KAGVTQTPRYLIKTRGQQVTLSCSPISGHRSVSWYQQTPGQGLQFLFEYFSETQRNKGNFPGRFSGRQFSNSRSEMNVSTLELGDSALYLCASSLVGGAGNSPLHFGNGTRLTVT.

The chain couples TRBV21-1 to TRBJ2-7; the D call of TRBD2 is as the table states it, not checked on the DNA. TRBV21-1 is reported as a pseudogene. This CDR3 is 18 amino acids long. The DNA of the CDR3 is TGTGCCAGCAGCAAAGCTTCGGGTCGACTAGCGGTGGCCTACGAGCAGTACTTC. Translated: CASSKASGRLAVAYEQYF.

This clone was seen only once. The genes are TRBV7-9 and TRBJ1-5, with D maybe TRBD1 (5 bases). The V and J ends lost 8 bases and 5 bases respectively, with 16 bases between them. Germline V lookup: CDR1 SEHNR, CDR2 FQNEAQ (reference sequence). The length of the CDR3 is 14 residues. This CDR3 reads CASYETGWDQPQHF. The CDR3 DNA follows: TGTGCCAGCTACGAAACAGGCTGGGATCAGCCCCAGCATTTT.

In this sample, this clone turned up once. V gene TRBV20-1 combines with J gene TRBJ2-5; the D is unclear. The V end lost 7 bases, the J end lost 2 bases, and 5 bases lay between the germline ends. CDR3 length: 10 amino acids. Germline CDR1 DFQATT, CDR2 SNEGSKA (reference sequence). CDR3 sequence (DNA): TGCAGTGTCCGGCAAGAGACCCAGTACTTC. Amino acid sequence: CSVRQETQYF.

The rearrangement joins TRBV7-6 to TRBJ2-1; D remains ambiguous. V was shortened by 2 bases and J by 0 bases, with 8 bases between the two germline ends. The CDR3 totals 15 residues. Germline V gene lookup returns CDR1 SGHVS and CDR2 FNYEAQ. The CDR3 loop reads CASSLTGGSYNEQFF. CDR3 DNA sequence: TGTGCCAGCAGCTTAACGGGTGGCTCCTACAATGAGCAGTTCTTC.

This clone appeared a single time. The chain is built from TRBV4-2 and TRBJ1-4, with no clear D. CDR1 and CDR2 (germline): LGHNA, YNFKEQ. CDR3 length equals 13 residues. V was pared by 4 bases and J by 6 bases, with 9 bases between. The CDR3 DNA follows: TGTGCCAGCAGCCCCGTGCGGGATGAAAAACTGTTTTTT. Translation: CASSPVRDEKLFF.

The chain employs TRBV4-2 and TRBJ2-3; perhaps TRBD2 as D (6 bases). CDR1 is LGHNA, CDR2 YNFKEQ, per germline. Deletions cut 4 bases from V and 2 bases from J, with 13 bases between. There are 15 residues in the CDR3. The CDR3 region has the DNA TGTGCCAGCAGCCCTGTCCCGGGACTCACAGATACGCAGTATTTT. This translates into CASSPVPGLTDTQYF.

The chain combines TRBV7-9 with TRBJ1-2; maybe TRBD1 (5 bases). Germline CDR1 reads SEHNR; CDR2 reads FQNEAQ (reference sequence). Deletions cut 4 bases from V and 5 bases from J, with 23 bases between. The CDR3 is 17 amino acids. CDR3 in amino acids: CASSWQAGPGTPYGYTF. In DNA form, the CDR3 reads TGTGCCAGCAGCTGGCAAGCGGGCCCGGGGACGCCTTATGGCTACACCTTC. The whole variable domain, remainder taken from reference TRBV7-9 and TRBJ1-2, is DTGVSQNPRHKITKRGQNVTFRCDPISEHNRLYWYRQTLGQGPEFLTYFQNEAQLEKSRLLSDRFSAERPKGSFSTLEIQRTEQGDSAMYLCASSWQAGPGTPYGYTFGSGTRLTVV.